The 6 T cell receptor beta chains presented below share a single source sample, sequenced in a study. Treg sorting used a CD4+CD25+CD127-/low gate. TCRdb passed the 5' RACE reads through MiXCR, listing each CDR3 protein once. In the table there are around 50,000 distinct CDR3 sequences, about 25% of which are singletons. The sample consisted of tumor-infiltrating Tregs sorted from the breast tumor. The receptors here all came from a female donor with breast cancer.

This clonotype was observed at least ten times. J is TRBJ2-7 and V is TRBV20-1; maybe TRBD1 (5 bases). Germline V gene sequence: CDR1 DFQATT, CDR2 SNEGSKA (reference sequence). V was shortened by 0 bases and J by 6 bases, with 15 bases between the two germline ends. The CDR3 covers 14 residues. The CDR3, as DNA: TGCAGTGCTAGAGACAGGACATTACCCCTCGAGCAGTACTTC. This translates into CSARDRTLPLEQYF.

The chain carries TRBV2 and TRBJ1-1; D uncertain. Germline values: CDR1 SNHLY, CDR2 FYNNEI. The CDR3 is 11 amino acids. Trimming stripped 8 bases from V and 4 bases from J, with 8 bases between. In DNA, the CDR3 is TGTGCCAGCCAGAGTTCCACTGAAGCTTTCTTT. It translates to CASQSSTEAFF.

The sample holds many counts of this clonotype. This chain links TRBV6-2 or TRBV6-3 with TRBJ1-3; D ambiguous. Trimming stripped 6 bases from V and 2 bases from J, with 8 bases between. The germline gives CDR1 MNHEY, CDR2 SVGEGT. The CDR3 has 13 residues. DNA for the CDR3: TGTGCCAGCAGGGGCGACACTGGAAACACCATATATTTT. It is translated as CASRGDTGNTIYF.

This clonotype was seen at least ten times. The V and J genes are TRBV5-1 and TRBJ2-7; D might be TRBD1 (5 bases). The V end lost 0 bases, the J end lost 3 bases, and 13 bases lay between the germline ends. CDR1 and CDR2 from the germline V gene are SGHRS and YFSETQ. The CDR3 loop spans 15 amino acids. The CDR3 region is CASSLVWGLDYEQYF. CDR3 DNA: TGCGCCAGCAGCTTGGTGTGGGGCCTCGACTACGAGCAGTACTTC.

By share of the sample, this clonotype is medium-sized. This CDR3 reads CASSLAGTQNSPLHF. The CDR3 DNA reads TGCGCCAGCAGCTTGGCAGGGACTCAAAATTCACCCCTCCACTTT. The chain has TRBV5-1 and TRBJ1-6, with D perhaps TRBD1 (5 bases). The V end was cut by 0 bases, the J end by 7 bases, with 11 bases between. The length of the CDR3 is 15 residues. Looked up from germline, CDR1 is SGHRS and CDR2 is YFSETQ.

The sample holds many counts of this clonotype. The chain has TRBV18 and TRBJ1-1, with 9 bases aligning to TRBD1. V gave up 0 bases and J gave up 10 bases; unmatched junction bases: 9. This CDR3 spans 15 amino acids. The germline gives CDR1 KGHSH, CDR2 LQKENI. The CDR3 protein is CASSPPTRDREGAFF. The CDR3 bases are TGTGCCAGCTCACCACCGACCCGGGACAGGGAAGGAGCTTTCTTT.